This T cell receptor (beta chain) was sequenced in a study of blood T cell repertoires in COVID-19. On the study more broadly: PBMCs, B-cell-depleted T cells, or T cells were the source of the cDNA or gDNA that made up the material.

Generated by immunoSEQ multiplex PCR, the TCRdb table keeps only in-frame clones and is missing some. The table records approximately 100,000 clones, about 85% of them present only once. From germline, CDR1 is MNHEY and CDR2 SVGAGI. This CDR3 region has 16 residues. Trimming pared 0 bases from V and 0 bases from J, leaving 6 bases between. This sequence joins TRBV6-5 and TRBJ1-6; D unclear. Sequencing was performed on peripheral blood. The sequence was collected from a human donor in a cohort sampled during active COVID-19. CDR3 DNA: TGTGCCAGCAGTTACTCGTGGAGCTCCTATAATTCACCCCTCCACTTT. Residues: CASSYSWSSYNSPLHF.